This entry concerns a single T cell receptor (beta chain). Which antigen it targets is not known. No much larger clone is present one base from it, and per-base qualities are unavailable. Library prep was done by the immunoSEQ multiplex PCR assay. RNA was extracted from all samples and reverse transcribed into cDNA, which served as template for TCR sequencing. SuperScript III was used for first-strand cDNA synthesis, primed with a 2:1 mix of oligo-dT and random hexamers. Amplification bias was assessed with a synthetic immune receptor repertoire, and residual bias was removed computationally. The paper's data handling went like this. After raw reads were preprocessed to remove errors, the CDR3 was defined following IMGT conventions as running from the conserved cysteine to phenylalanine. Clonality was computed as 1 minus the Shannon entropy, with the entropy normalized by log2 of the number of productive unique TCRs. Whether scalp clones were CD4 or CD8 was inferred by matching scalp TCRbeta sequences against CD4 and CD8 repertoires sorted from blood. TCRdb obtained this table from immuneACCESS and retained in-frame rearrangements with V and J assigned. These tables miss some clones; where compared with another copy, unresolved V genes account for less than half of the shortfall, and the remainder is unexplained. That table supplies the V and J calls and clone size; D and trimming were determined from the DNA. This sample lists 150,000 or so clones; 45% to 60% were detected once. The ten largest clones represent roughly 21% of the sample.

V loses 1 base, J loses 2 bases, and the germline ends lie 15 bases apart. The CDR3 measures 15 amino acids from cysteine to phenylalanine. Just the 45-base CDR3 DNA is kept, in frame starting at base 1. The germline V gene (reference sequence) gives CDR1 as GTSNPN and CDR2 as SVGIG. This entry belongs to a study of CD8+ T cells in alopecia areata (dated by TCRdb to between 2018 and 2020). Study-wide context: Treated patients were enrolled in an open-label pilot trial of oral tofacitinib, 5 to 10 mg twice daily, for moderate-to-severe alopecia areata. Patients received tofacitinib for 6 to 18 months and were then followed off drug for 6 months to check for delayed response and recurrence. TCRbeta CDR3 regions were amplified by immunoSEQ multiplex PCR with 35 Vbeta forward and 13 Jbeta reverse primers. Scalp clonality was compared among normal scalp (n=4), patchy alopecia areata scalp (n=8), and alopecia totalis/universalis scalp (n=8). Tofacitinib-treated patients had biopsies at baseline and at 4 and 24 weeks of treatment, with a later scalp biopsy in several patients. High-throughput TCRbeta sequencing was used to examine T cell clonal expansion in alopecia areata in both the C3H/HeJ mouse model and human patients. Scalp tissue and sorted CD4+ and CD8+ peripheral blood T cells from patchy and totalis/universalis alopecia areata patients and from healthy controls were covered by human TCRbeta sequencing. The RNA source kit depended on sample type: the PAXgene miRNA kit for fixed scalp, the miRNeasy kit for PBMCs, and the RNeasy kit for mouse skin. Findings and caveats that apply to the study as a whole: Lesional scalp, especially in alopecia totalis/universalis, showed higher clonality and more expanded CD8+ clones than normal scalp, suggesting antigenic drive. TCR sequences shared between patients were less clear than in mice, possibly partly because of HLA diversity in the patient population. Scalp TCR repertoire analysis is complicated because resident alphabeta T cells in normal human skin are also sequenced, whereas mouse skin is dominated by gammadelta T cells.

The time point label, read with the paper, signifies: baseline before oral tofacitinib. Peripheral blood and lesional scalp punch biopsies were obtained from patients with alopecia areata. PBMCs were isolated by density centrifugation and stained for CD3, CD4 and CD8, after which CD4+ and CD8+ T cells were sorted on a FACSAria. This TCR was sampled from a human donor with alopecia areata. The rearrangement joined TRBV30 to TRBJ2-7; no confident D gene assignment can be made. The specimen was CD8+ T cells sorted from blood, collected at week 0. The base sequence is TGTGCCTGGAGTGACGGCTCGGGCAGCGCCTACGAGCAGTACTTC. It translates as CAWSDGSGSAYEQYF.